The source of this TCR beta chain is a study of cytomegalovirus exposure and HLA in healthy donors. PCR involved 60 Vbeta and 13 Jbeta primers. Profiled with immunoSEQ multiplex PCR; TCRdb holds only in-frame clones, not every one. The sample holds about 170,000 clones, 70% to 90% seen once. V lost 5 bases and J lost 3; bases outside the gene matches: 6. This CDR3 has 15 amino acids. The germline CDR1 and CDR2 sequences are SEHNR and FQNEAQ (reference sequence). A remark on this clone: The antigen is undetermined.

Notes on the study in general: Later on, a genetic analysis was performed. It linked a missense variant in DCLRE1C with V- and J-gene trimming of TCR beta. Most TCR sequences were uncommon, yet certain public TCRs appeared in many donors.

This TCR was recovered from a man under 40 in good health and CMV-seropositive. Sequences were obtained from PBMCs. V is TRBV7-9 and J is TRBJ2-7; 11 positions agree with TRBD2. The CDR3 sequence: CASSHTSGRNYEQYV. The CDR3 region has the DNA TGTGCCAGCAGCCACACTAGCGGGAGAAACTACGAGCAGTACGTC.